This T cell receptor beta chain comes out of a study of blood T cell repertoires in COVID-19. Study in general: PBMCs, B-cell-depleted T cells, or T cells provided the cDNA or gDNA that made up the material.

Germline CDR1 reads SGHNT; CDR2 reads YYREEE (reference sequence). Trimming removed 6 bases from V and 4 bases from J; junction bases left unmatched: 12. The CDR3 contains 15 residues. Original data processing: Amplified reference gene primers provided the basis for estimating nucleated cell counts. Produced via immunoSEQ multiplex PCR; TCRdb's table is partial and in-frame only. That table is the source of V, J and clone size, and D and trimming were worked out from the DNA. The data contain more than 150,000 clones, roughly 80% of them singletons. The sequencing sample was made of peripheral blood. The receptor comes from a man aged 60 to 75 with active or convalescent COVID-19. The chain recombines TRBV5-4 with TRBJ2-5, with 7 bases matching TRBD1. The CDR3 sequence is CASTSQRQGVETQYF. Here the CDR3 DNA reads TGTGCCAGCACGTCCCAGAGACAGGGAGTAGAGACCCAGTACTTC.